This TCR beta chain emerged from a study of PD-L1 blockade in urothelial cancer (dated by TCRdb to the late 2010s). Notes on the research overall: All patients started therapy at some point between 2014 and 2016 and received atezolizumab 1,200 mg intravenously every 3 weeks. TCR sequencing covered pretreatment tumor samples and matched, serially collected peripheral blood taken before and after atezolizumab treatment. Blood samples gave a median of about 130,000 T cells and tens of thousands of unique TCRs, with a median clonality of approximately 0.08. About nine tenths of the roughly 30 patients were males with bladder-origin urothelial cancer, and about 60% of the 29 reported a prior smoking history. Whole exome sequencing and RNA sequencing of pretreatment tumors were performed alongside TCR sequencing in the same patients. An ECOG performance status of 0 or 1 was recorded for the patients, and 0 to 3 prior chemotherapy regimens had been received by the patients. Somatic, immune and clinical correlates of response to PD-L1 blockade with atezolizumab in urothelial cancer were the focus of an exploratory multi-omic analysis. Blood samples were analyzed at two time points: 3 weeks after treatment start (second dose) and 6 weeks after treatment start. Twenty-nine patients had pretreatment blood TCR-seq, some 24 had at least one posttreatment blood collection, and some 24 had tumor TCR-seq. Durable clinical benefit was defined as a progression-free survival longer than 6 months, and TCR features were additionally tested against progression-free survival and overall survival. Durable clinical benefit was achieved by nine patients and was not achieved by 20 patients. What the work shows at the level of the full study, not this receptor alone: Improved progression-free and overall survival was associated with having pretreatment peripheral blood TCR clonality below the median. Greater expansion of tumor-associated TCR clones in peripheral blood 3 weeks after the start of treatment was observed in patients with durable benefit (n ≈ 20, p = 0.022). Because of the small sample size (n of about 30) and the many exploratory analyses performed, the results are intended to be regarded as hypothesis-generating.

Each PCR received spiked-in synthetic TCR analog templates so that absolute template abundance could be estimated from read counts. TCRbeta CDR3 regions were amplified from genomic DNA with bias-controlled V and J gene primers using the immunoSEQ assay. Sequencing of rearranged TCRbeta segments was performed at approximately 20X coverage. The source study handled its data this way. Clustering was used to correct sequencing errors, and CDR3s were annotated against IMGT so that V, D and J genes could be assigned. Downstream analyses used only productive TCRbeta rearrangements, leaving out any out-of-frame or stop-codon sequences. Clonality was computed as one minus Shannon entropy normalized by the log of the number of unique productive sequences. Fisher's exact test with Benjamini-Hochberg correction, at a threshold of adjusted p below 0.01, was used to find clones that differed between time points or between blood and tumor. TCRdb carries this immuneACCESS record with in-frame sequences only. Its versions omit some clonotypes, under half of them owing to an unresolved V gene in the studies checked, with the rest unexplained. Clone size and V and J calls were adopted from that table, with D and trimming inferred from the DNA. Here the sample has around 130,000 clones; 84% occur a single time. The ten largest clones add up to 3.2% of the sample.

This clone was counted once. Its antigen is currently not known. No base quality values were provided; no much bigger clone lies one nucleotide off. The time point tag for this specimen amounts to: pretreatment peripheral blood. The cohort comprised 25 to 30 patients with locally advanced or metastatic urothelial carcinoma treated at Memorial Sloan Kettering on a trial protocol. Peripheral blood mononuclear cells were collected pretreatment and during treatment, with between 1 and 8 total time points per patient. The Qiagen DNeasy Blood extraction kit was used to purify genomic DNA from total PBMCs and tumor samples. PBMCs were collected pretreatment and during treatment, and were isolated and stored as previously described. CDR1 and CDR2 are drawn from the germline V gene: SGHVS, FQNEAQ. CDR3 length: 16 amino acids, cysteine to phenylalanine. Kept here is only the CDR3 DNA, which spans 48 bases and is read in frame from base 1. V is clipped by 1 base and J by 5 bases, and the sequence between their germline boundaries is 17 bases long.

The sequence came from a man aged 45 to 65 with urothelial cancer. The V and J genes are TRBV7-8 and TRBJ2-5; 5 matching bases give a weak D call of TRBD2. Material: PBMCs, obtained around atezolizumab (anti-PD-L1) treatment. CDR3 reads: CASSLEPWARGETQYF. The DNA reads TGTGCCAGCAGCTTAGAACCTTGGGCCCGCGGGGAGACCCAGTACTTC.